Described below is a single T cell receptor beta chain sequence and its context. Antigen specificity is unknown. This sequence may be a read error, since a much larger clone differs from it by one base. As the CDR3 is not closed by the conserved phenylalanine or tryptophan, this likely results from a read error. TCRdb re-derived calls from the reads in MiXCR, one entry per CDR3 protein. The sample consists of about 360,000 distinct CDR3 sequences, about a sixth of them appearing once. The CDR3 runs to 16 residues. Germline CDR1 LGHNT, CDR2 FRNRAP. The V and J ends lost 0 bases and 8 bases, in that order; junction bases with no gene match: 8. These data belong to a study of T cell repertoires in cytomegalovirus infection. Study in general: Public signatures in TCR beta pointed to CMV infection and matching HLA type. Study observations and caveats: CMV-specific TCR beta clonotypes restricted by HLA-C were the ones dominating the ex vivo response.

The TCR sequence derives from a human donor in good health (CMV status not recorded). Some clones in this sample may be carry-over from other donors' samples. Sequenced sample: PBMCs. The chain is built from TRBV12-5 and TRBJ2-1, with 9 nucleotides matching TRBD2. The CDR3 coding sequence is TGTGCTAGTGGTTTGGTAAGGGGCGGGGGGGCTCATGAGCAGTTCTTG. It codes for CASGLVRGGGAHEQFL.